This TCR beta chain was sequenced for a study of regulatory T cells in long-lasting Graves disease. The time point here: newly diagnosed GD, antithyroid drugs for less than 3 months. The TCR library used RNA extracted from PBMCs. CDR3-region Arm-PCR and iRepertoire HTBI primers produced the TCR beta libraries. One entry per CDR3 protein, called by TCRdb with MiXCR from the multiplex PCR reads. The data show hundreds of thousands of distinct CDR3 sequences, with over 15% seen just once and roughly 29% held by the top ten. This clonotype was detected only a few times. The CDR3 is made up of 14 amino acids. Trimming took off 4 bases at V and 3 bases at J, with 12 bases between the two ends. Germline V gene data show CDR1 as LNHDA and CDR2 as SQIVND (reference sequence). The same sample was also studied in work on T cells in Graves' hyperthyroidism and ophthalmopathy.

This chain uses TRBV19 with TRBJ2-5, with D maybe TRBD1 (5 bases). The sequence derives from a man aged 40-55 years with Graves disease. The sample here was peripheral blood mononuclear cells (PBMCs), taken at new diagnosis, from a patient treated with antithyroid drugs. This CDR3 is CASSRTTTEETQYF. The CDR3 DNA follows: TGTGCCAGTAGTAGGACCACGACAGAAGAGACCCAGTACTTC.